The 26 T cell receptor beta chains given below trace back to one sample, sequenced in a study of cytomegalovirus exposure and HLA in healthy donors. Amplification used 60 Vbeta primers and 13 Jbeta primers. The assay was immunoSEQ multiplex PCR, and TCRdb's table has in-frame clones only and misses some. The table has about 190,000 clones, approximately 77% seen once. The sequencing sample was made of PBMCs. These receptors originate from a man aged 35 to 55 in good health and CMV-seropositive.

The gene calls are TRBV11-2 and TRBJ2-7, with 12 bases matching TRBD2. J was trimmed by 5 bases and V by 5 bases; bases with no gene match: 10. In germline, CDR1 is SGHAT, CDR2 FQNNGV. The CDR3 is 16 amino acids. CDR3 nucleotides: TGTGCCAGCAGCCTTGCCCTAGCGGGAGGGCCTGACGAGCAGTACTTC. Its protein is CASSLALAGGPDEQYF.

V is TRBV5-4 and J is TRBJ1-2, with D possibly TRBD1 on 6 matching bases. CDR1 is SGHNT and CDR2 is YYREEE in the germline V gene (reference sequence). This CDR3 comprises 13 residues. The V end lost 9 bases, the J end lost 6 bases, and 18 bases lay between the germline ends. The CDR3 DNA follows: TGTGCCATCCCGGGAAGGGGGTATAATGGCTACACCTTC. It codes for CAIPGRGYNGYTF.

The chain recombines TRBV6-6 with TRBJ1-5, with D maybe TRBD1 (6 bases). Trimming took 5 bases from V and 4 from J, leaving 15 bases between them. The germline gives CDR1 MNHNY, CDR2 SVGAGI (reference sequence). The CDR3 extends over 15 amino acids. Written as DNA, the CDR3 is TGTGCCAGCAGTAAATCGTTCCAGGGGAATCAGCCCCAGCATTTT. It encodes CASSKSFQGNQPQHF.

This clone was observed once. The CDR3 bases are TGCGCCAGCAGCGGGGGGACTAGGGGGTACCAAGAGACCCAGTACTTC. Encoded protein: CASSGGTRGYQETQYF. V gene TRBV5-1 combines with J gene TRBJ2-5; 8 bases align to TRBD2. The CDR3 has 16 residues. Germline values: CDR1 SGHRS, CDR2 YFSETQ. V gave up 4 bases and J gave up 0 bases; unmatched junction bases: 8. The full variable domain, with the rest looked up from reference TRBV5-1 and TRBJ2-5, is KAGVTQTPRYLIKTRGQQVTLSCSPISGHRSVSWYQQTPGQGLQFLFEYFSETQRNKGNFPGRFSGRQFSNSRSEMNVSTLELGDSALYLCASSGGTRGYQETQYFGPGTRLLVL.

This sequence joins TRBV4-1 and TRBJ1-3; 9 bases agree with TRBD1. Germline values: CDR1 MGHRA, CDR2 YSYEKL. V was pared by 4 bases and J by 4 bases, with 5 bases of the junction left unmatched. The length of the CDR3 is 15 residues. The CDR3 DNA sequence: TGCGCCAGCAGCCGGGACAGGGCTCAAGGAAACACCATATATTTT. Encoded protein: CASSRDRAQGNTIYF.

V gene TRBV5-1 combines with J gene TRBJ2-7, with 9 bases identical to TRBD2. Germline-derived CDR1 and CDR2 are SGHRS and YFSETQ. The J segment lost 6 bases and the V segment lost 7 bases, leaving 26 bases of the junction unmatched. CDR3 size: 19 residues. CDR3 coding DNA: TGCGCCAGCGGCTCCCGGGAAATTGCGGGAGGGCCAGGACGGGCCGAGCAGTACTTC. Encoded protein: CASGSREIAGGPGRAEQYF.

The chain uses TRBV7-6 and TRBJ2-5, with a tentative D call TRBD2 (7 bases). Trimming shortened V by 4 bases and J by 4 bases, and 13 bases separated the two germline ends. Per germline, CDR1 SGHVS and CDR2 FNYEAQ. The CDR3 totals 14 residues. The CDR3 nucleotides are TGTGCCAGCAGCTCACGGGGGGCCGGAGAGACCCAGTACTTC. It translates to CASSSRGAGETQYF.

The table lists this clone with a count of one. V usage is TRBV30 and J usage is TRBJ2-7; 7 bases agree with TRBD1. Germline V lookup: CDR1 GTSNPN, CDR2 SVGIG (reference sequence). The CDR3 loop spans 14 amino acids. After removal of 3 bases from V and 0 bases from J, the junction contained 5 bases not matched to a gene. The CDR3 is CAWSYQGDSYEQYF. In nucleotides, the CDR3 is TGTGCCTGGAGCTATCAGGGGGACTCCTACGAGCAGTACTTC. The complete variable domain, with remaining parts taken from reference TRBV30 and TRBJ2-7, reads SQTIHQWPATLVQPVGSPLSLECTVEGTSNPNLYWYRQAAGRGLQLLFYSVGIGQISSEVPQNLSASRPQDRQFILSSKKLLLSDSGFYLCAWSYQGDSYEQYFGPGTRLTVT.

This clone appeared a single time. V and J are TRBV7-6 and TRBJ2-4; 12 bases agree with TRBD2. After removal of 4 bases from V and 6 bases from J, the junction contained 10 bases not matched to a gene. The CDR3 is made up of 17 amino acids. Germline-derived CDR1 and CDR2 are SGHVS and FNYEAQ. CDR3 sequence reads: CASSSLETSGSGNIQYF. DNA for the CDR3: TGTGCCAGCAGCTCCCTCGAGACTAGCGGGAGTGGAAACATTCAGTACTTC.

The J gene is TRBJ2-4, the V gene TRBV6-1; maybe TRBD2 (5 bases). CDR3 size: 16 residues. Trimming pared 3 bases from V and 0 bases from J, leaving 12 bases between. Germline V gene data show CDR1 as MNHNS and CDR2 as SASEGT. CDR3 sequence (DNA): TGTGCCAGCAGTGAGCCGGAGGCCCTAGCCAAAAACATTCAGTACTTC. It codes for CASSEPEALAKNIQYF.

V gene TRBV7-9 combines with J gene TRBJ1-6; D is perhaps TRBD1 (6 bases). The CDR3 has 13 residues. V shed 5 bases and J shed 8 bases, with 10 bases lying between them. Germline V CDR1 and CDR2: SEHNR, FQNEAQ (reference sequence). The CDR3: CASSPQGDSPLHF. CDR3 in DNA: TGTGCCAGCAGCCCACAGGGTGATTCACCCCTCCACTTT. The full variable domain, completed using reference TRBV7-9 and TRBJ1-6, is DTGVSQNPRHKITKRGQNVTFRCDPISEHNRLYWYRQTLGQGPEFLTYFQNEAQLEKSRLLSDRFSAERPKGSFSTLEIQRTEQGDSAMYLCASSPQGDSPLHFGNGTRLTVT.

J is TRBJ2-2 and V is TRBV9; the D gene is possibly TRBD1 (6 bases). V was cut by 7 bases and J by 9 bases, with 19 bases left in between. CDR1 is SGDLS, CDR2 YYNGEE, per germline. The CDR3 runs 14 residues. CDR3 in DNA: TGTGCCAGCCCCGAGGGTACAGGGTCCCGGGAGCTGTTTTTT. Protein: CASPEGTGSRELFF.

V and J are TRBV28 and TRBJ2-1, with 10 bases aligning to TRBD1. Unmatched junction bases numbered 7, after V lost 7 bases and J lost 7 bases. The CDR3 sequence is 14 residues long. Germline V gene sequence: CDR1 MDHEN, CDR2 SYDVKM. The CDR3 nucleotides read TGTGCCAGCACCCCCCTGGACAGGGGGAATGAGCAGTTCTTC. Translating gives CASTPLDRGNEQFF. Variable domain in full (rest from reference TRBV28 and TRBJ2-1): DVKVTQSSRYLVKRTGEKVFLECVQDMDHENMFWYRQDPGLGLRLIYFSYDVKMKEKGDIPEGYSVSREKKERFSLILESASTNQTSMYLCASTPLDRGNEQFFGPGTRLTVL.

This clone has a handful of counts. The V call is TRBV7-9, the J call TRBJ1-2; 11 nucleotides line up with TRBD1. With V trimmed by 4 bases and J by 7 bases, 5 bases remained unmatched. The CDR3 totals 14 residues. Germline assignment: CDR1 SEHNR and CDR2 FQNEAQ (reference sequence). The CDR3 is CASSSGQGACGYTF. The CDR3 region has the DNA TGTGCCAGCAGCTCCGGACAGGGGGCTTGTGGCTACACCTTC.

This rearrangement joins TRBV27 to TRBJ2-1, with 7 bases fitting TRBD2. Trimming removed 3 bases from V and 8 bases from J; junction bases left unmatched: 13. The CDR3 has 16 amino acids. The germline V gene has CDR1 MNHEY and CDR2 SMNVEV (reference sequence). CDR3: CASSFGRELYGHEQFF. CDR3 coding DNA: TGTGCCAGCAGTTTTGGGCGGGAGTTGTATGGGCATGAGCAGTTCTTC.

The genes are TRBV5-1 and TRBJ2-1; 8 bases line up with TRBD2. Per the germline V gene, CDR1 is SGHRS and CDR2 is YFSETQ. V was clipped by 2 bases and J by 8 bases; unmatched bases: 9. CDR3 size: 15 residues. The DNA for the CDR3 is TGCGCCAGCAGCTTATCCAGCGGGAGCTTCTATGAGCAGTTCTTC. Translation gives CASSLSSGSFYEQFF. The full variable domain, completed using reference TRBV5-1 and TRBJ2-1, is KAGVTQTPRYLIKTRGQQVTLSCSPISGHRSVSWYQQTPGQGLQFLFEYFSETQRNKGNFPGRFSGRQFSNSRSEMNVSTLELGDSALYLCASSLSSGSFYEQFFGPGTRLTVL.

This clone was detected only a few times. The chain links TRBV5-1 to TRBJ2-7, with a possible D match to TRBD1 (5 bases). V was trimmed by 4 bases and J by 6 bases, leaving 11 bases between them. The CDR3 extends over 12 amino acids. Germline CDR1 is SGHRS and CDR2 is YFSETQ. The CDR3 region has the DNA TGCGCCAGCAGCAAGGGGCAGGTCGAGCAGTACTTC. Translating it yields CASSKGQVEQYF.

The J gene is TRBJ2-1, the V gene TRBV10-3, with 15 bases aligning to TRBD2. CDR3 size: 22 residues. J gave up 0 bases and V 1 base, and 13 bases lay outside the gene matches. Germline CDR1 and CDR2: ENHRY and SYGVKD. The CDR3, as DNA: TGTGCCATCAGTGAGTTCCCGGGACTAGCGGGGGGACCACTCAGCTCCTACAATGAGCAGTTCTTC. It specifies CAISEFPGLAGGPLSSYNEQFF.

This rearrangement joins TRBV27 to TRBJ2-1; D is undetermined. This CDR3 is 15 amino acids long. Germline-derived CDR1 and CDR2 are MNHEY and SMNVEV (reference sequence). Trimming removed 7 bases from V and 0 bases from J, with 13 bases in between. In nucleotides, the CDR3 is TGTGCCAGCACTTCAAGCGCAAGCTCCTACAATGAGCAGTTCTTC. Protein: CASTSSASSYNEQFF.

J is TRBJ1-1 and V is TRBV29-1; D ambiguous. CDR3 length: 13 residues. The ends were cut back, 7 bases at V and 1 base at J, with 13 bases in the middle. CDR1 SQVTM and CDR2 ANQGSEA come from the germline V gene. CDR3 protein: CSAEGQQNTEAFF. CDR3 sequence (DNA): TGCAGCGCCGAGGGTCAGCAGAACACTGAAGCTTTCTTT.

V usage is TRBV9 and J usage is TRBJ2-2; TRBD1 matches 7 bases. The J segment lost 1 base and the V segment lost 4 bases, leaving 4 bases of the junction unmatched. CDR3 length equals 15 residues. From germline, CDR1 is SGDLS and CDR2 YYNGEE. In DNA, the CDR3 is TGTGCCAGCAGCTCCCGACAGGGGAACACCGGGGAGCTGTTTTTT. This sequence encodes CASSSRQGNTGELFF.

The CDR3 spells CAWSVGGLGNEQFF. In DNA form, the CDR3 reads TGTGCCTGGAGTGTAGGGGGTTTGGGCAATGAGCAGTTCTTC. This chain links TRBV30 with TRBJ2-1; maybe TRBD1 (6 bases). CDR1 and CDR2 from the germline V gene are GTSNPN and SVGIG (reference sequence). Trimming pared 0 bases from V and 6 bases from J, leaving 12 bases between. The CDR3 length is 14 residues.

This clone appeared a few times. This sequence joins TRBV4-1 and TRBJ1-1; 9 bases match TRBD1. CDR1 MGHRA and CDR2 YSYEKL come from the germline V gene. This CDR3 comprises 18 residues. The J segment lost 1 base and the V segment lost 6 bases, leaving 15 bases of the junction unmatched. The chain's CDR3 is CASSPYPGQGVGNTEAFF. CDR3 sequence (DNA): TGCGCCAGCAGTCCTTACCCGGGACAGGGAGTTGGGAACACTGAAGCTTTCTTT.

This chain joins TRBV10-3 and TRBJ2-1; TRBD1 matches at 7 bases. The CDR3 consists of 14 residues. Germline lookup yields CDR1 ENHRY and CDR2 SYGVKD. Trimming took 6 bases from V and 4 from J; bases not matched to a gene: 6. Here the CDR3 DNA reads TGTGCCATCAGGGGGGACAGCCTTTACAATGAGCAGTTCTTC. Translation gives CAIRGDSLYNEQFF.

This chain uses TRBV11-2 with TRBJ2-7, with 9 bases identical to TRBD2. Germline assignment: CDR1 SGHAT and CDR2 FQNNGV. The CDR3 covers 15 residues. With V trimmed by 5 bases and J by 1 base, 6 bases remained unmatched. Here the CDR3 DNA reads TGTGCCAGCAGCAACCGGGCGGGGGGGTCCTACGAGCAGTACTTC. Translating it yields CASSNRAGGSYEQYF.

This rearrangement joins TRBV28 to TRBJ2-5, with a tentative D call TRBD1 (7 bases). There are 17 residues in the CDR3. Trimming cost V 6 bases and J 6 bases, with 26 bases left between them. Looked up from germline, CDR1 is MDHEN and CDR2 is SYDVKM. The CDR3 DNA reads TGTGCCAGCAGGACAGGGCAGGGAGGAAGGATTTGGAAGACCCAGTACTTC. This gives the protein CASRTGQGGRIWKTQYF.